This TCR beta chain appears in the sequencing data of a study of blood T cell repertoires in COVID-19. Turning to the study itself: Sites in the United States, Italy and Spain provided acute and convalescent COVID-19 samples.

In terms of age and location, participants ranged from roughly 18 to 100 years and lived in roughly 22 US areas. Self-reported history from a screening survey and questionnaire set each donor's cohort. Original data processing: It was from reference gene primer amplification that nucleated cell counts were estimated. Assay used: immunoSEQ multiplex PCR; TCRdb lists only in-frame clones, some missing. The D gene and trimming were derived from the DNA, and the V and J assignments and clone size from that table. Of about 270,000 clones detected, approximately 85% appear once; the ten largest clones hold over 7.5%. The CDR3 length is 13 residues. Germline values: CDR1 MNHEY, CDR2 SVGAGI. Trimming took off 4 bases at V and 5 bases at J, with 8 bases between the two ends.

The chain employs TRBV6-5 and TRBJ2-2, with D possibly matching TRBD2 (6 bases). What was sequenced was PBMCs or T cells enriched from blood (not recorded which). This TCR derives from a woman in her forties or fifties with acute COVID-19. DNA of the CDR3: TGTGCCAGCAGTTCTCGGGGGACCGGGGAGCTGTTTTTT. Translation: CASSSRGTGELFF.